This TCR beta chain was recovered during a study of blood T cells in healthy people across ages. Through a sample-barcoded 5' primer and a J-beta primer mix, a second PCR was run for about 6 to 11 cycles. TCRdb recomputed calls from the 5' RACE reads with MiXCR, one row per CDR3 protein. The data show fewer than 750,000 distinct CDR3 sequences, with approximately 52% seen just once and around an eighth held by the top ten. This clonotype appeared many times. CDR3 length: 14 residues. CDR1 is ENHRY and CDR2 is SYGVKD in the germline V gene. V was pared by 10 bases and J by 5 bases, with 12 bases of the junction left unmatched.

This clonotype originated in a woman older than 75 in good health. Material for sequencing was blood. The gene calls are TRBV10-3 and TRBJ2-7, with TRBD1 identical over 9 bases. The CDR3 DNA sequence: TGTGCCAACTCAAGACAGGGGGAAATCCACGAGCAGTACTTC. Translating it yields CANSRQGEIHEQYF.